The sequence of this T cell receptor beta chain was determined in a study of T cell repertoires in cytomegalovirus infection. On the study more broadly: Public TCR beta signatures were indicative of both CMV infection and a matching HLA type. Regarding the study as a whole: In two of eight donors, the top clonotype was HLA-C-restricted CMV-specific. Summed frequency of shared TCR beta families picked out CMV carriers who also had the relevant HLA.

The CDR3 sequence is 18 residues long. The germline V gene encodes CDR1 SGHTA and CDR2 FQGNSA. Germline trimming cut 8 bases from V and 10 bases from J; bases unmatched to any gene: 23. In this sample, this clonotype turned up a few times. Antigen specificity is unknown. TCRdb processed the reads anew with MiXCR; each CDR3 protein has one entry. The sample has approximately 260,000 distinct CDR3 sequences; roughly 21% are singletons. The V gene is TRBV7-2, the J gene TRBJ2-1, with 10 bases identical to TRBD2. The source of this sequence is a human donor in good health (CMV status not recorded). Some clones in this sample may be carry-over from other donors' samples. The sample was cultured PBMCs, taken from culture after CMV antigen stimulation. The CDR3 DNA follows: TGTGCCAGCCTCCGAAGTCTGGGGGTAGCGGGAGGTGAATGGGAGCAGTTCTTC. It translates to CASLRSLGVAGGEWEQFF.